The 27 T cell receptor beta chains presented below share a single source sample, sequenced in a study of blood T cells in healthy people across ages (dated by TCRdb to 2015 to 2017). Library method: 5' RACE. Sequenced using an Illumina HiSeq 2500. A second roughly 6 to 12 cycle PCR used a sample-barcoded 5' primer and a J-beta primer mix. TCRdb took the public reads, trimmed them with fastp at Q25, ran MiXCR for clone calling and kept in-frame beta chains. Here each entry gathers all rows of one CDR3 protein and keeps the most common genes and DNA. The sample table contains about 1,500,000 distinct CDR3 sequences; only one count was recorded for approximately 30% of them. The ten largest clones capture more than 6% of the sample. Sequenced input: blood. These receptors were taken from a woman younger than 45 in good health.

This clonotype was seen ten or more times. The V gene is TRBV12-3 or TRBV12-4, the J gene TRBJ2-7, with D perhaps matching TRBD1 (6 bases). The CDR3 runs to 14 residues. The V and J ends lost 6 bases and 0 bases respectively, with 12 bases between them. Here the CDR3 reads CASRLQGTSYEQYF. The CDR3, as DNA: TGTGCCAGCAGGTTACAGGGCACCTCCTACGAGCAGTACTTC.

There are many counts of this clonotype. The rearrangement joins TRBV2 to TRBJ2-7; D remains ambiguous. The V end lost 3 bases, the J end lost 1 base, and 4 bases lay between the germline ends. This CDR3 comprises 12 residues. Germline lookup yields CDR1 SNHLY and CDR2 FYNNEI. CDR3 sequence (DNA): TGTGCCAGCAGTGAGACTTCCTACGAGCAGTACTTC. The encoded protein is CASSETSYEQYF.

V is TRBV5-1 and J is TRBJ2-6; 10 bases fit TRBD1. The CDR3 consists of 18 residues. J was trimmed by 2 bases and V by 2 bases; bases with no gene match: 7. Germline CDR1 and CDR2: SGHRS and YFSETQ. CDR3 nucleotides: TGCGCCAGCAGCTTCCGGGGACAGGGGATTCCTGGGGCCAACGTCCTGACTTTC. Encoded protein: CASSFRGQGIPGANVLTF.

The sample holds a few counts of this clonotype. The chain links TRBV7-8 to TRBJ1-2; D may be TRBD1 (5 bases). This CDR3 has 15 residues. The germline gives CDR1 SGHVS, CDR2 FQNEAQ. Trimming cost V 2 bases and J 7 bases, with 17 bases left between them. DNA of the CDR3: TGTGCCAGCAGCTTAAATACAAGGGGTGGAGGTGGCTACACCTTC. Amino acid sequence: CASSLNTRGGGGYTF.

The table lists this clonotype with many counts. At one boundary the junction diverges from the germline segment, which might be a read error. The chain carries TRBV5-1 and TRBJ2-3; 8 nucleotides line up with TRBD1. Germline CDR1 reads SGHRS; CDR2 reads YFSETQ. The CDR3 loop spans 13 amino acids. The CDR3 DNA reads TGTGCCAGCAGCTCACAGGGGGCAGATACGCAGTATTTT. Its protein is CASSSQGADTQYF. Based on the CDR3 plus reference TRBV5-1 and TRBJ2-3, the full variable domain is KAGVTQTPRYLIKTRGQQVTLSCSPISGHRSVSWYQQTPGQGLQFLFEYFSETQRNKGNFPGRFSGRQFSNSRSEMNVSTLELGDSALYLCASSSQGADTQYFGPGTRLTVL.

This clonotype was seen only a few times. A read error may produce the germline difference seen at one junction end. The gene calls are TRBV6-8 and TRBJ2-6, with D maybe TRBD1 (5 bases). This CDR3 is built from 14 residues. CDR1 is MNHGY and CDR2 is SAAAGT in the germline V gene. Written as DNA, the CDR3 is TGTGCCAGCAGTTACCGATCTGGGGCCAGCGTCCTGACTTTC. Residues: CASSYRSGASVLTF.

This clonotype was seen many times. The chain has TRBV6-1 and TRBJ2-5; TRBD2 agrees at 8 bases. Trimming at V came to 5 bases and at J to 4 bases, leaving 9 bases not matched to a gene. This CDR3 is 15 amino acids long. Germline assignment: CDR1 MNHNS and CDR2 SASEGT. CDR3 bases: TGTGCCAGCAGTATTCCGGGACTAGTGGTAGAGACCCAGTACTTC. It codes for CASSIPGLVVETQYF.

This clonotype showed up just a few times. This chain connects TRBV20-1 to TRBJ1-1; D gene unclear. The CDR3 totals 14 residues. Germline CDR1 DFQATT, CDR2 SNEGSKA (reference sequence). The V end lost 5 bases, the J end lost 4 bases, and 17 bases lay between the germline ends. CDR3 residues: CSAGTQRRGTEAFF. In DNA, the CDR3 is TGCAGTGCTGGTACTCAGAGACGGGGCACTGAAGCTTTCTTT.

V and J are TRBV7-2 and TRBJ2-6; 7 bases match TRBD1. CDR1 and CDR2 from the germline V gene are SGHTA and FQGNSA. V was pared by 2 bases and J by 2 bases, with 3 bases of the junction left unmatched. This CDR3 comprises 16 residues. The DNA of the CDR3 is TGTGCCAGCAGCTTACTCCAGGGGGCTGGGGCCAACGTCCTGACTTTC. Protein: CASSLLQGAGANVLTF.

The rearrangement uses TRBV3-1 and TRBJ1-5; D is perhaps TRBD1 (5 bases). CDR1 LGHDT and CDR2 YNNKEL come from the germline V gene (reference sequence). The CDR3 length is 14 residues. V shed 4 bases and J shed 7 bases, with 14 bases lying between them. CDR3 residues: CASSLTQGRQPQHF. CDR3 coding DNA: TGTGCCAGCAGCCTTACCCAGGGTAGACAGCCCCAGCATTTT.

This clonotype was recorded a few times. The chain joins TRBV6-6 to TRBJ1-2; 10 bases map to TRBD1. The V gene end was trimmed by 0 bases and the J gene end by 5 bases; junction bases not matched to a gene: 6. Germline V gives CDR1 MNHNY, CDR2 SVGAGI (reference sequence). The CDR3 totals 16 residues. CDR3 DNA sequence: TGTGCCAGCAGTTACTCACCGGGACAGGGGCTGTATGGCTACACCTTC. The encoded protein is CASSYSPGQGLYGYTF.

This clonotype was detected ten times or more. The V and J genes are TRBV20-1 and TRBJ2-4; 13 nucleotides line up with TRBD2. V lost 6 bases to trimming and J lost 9 bases; unmatched junction nucleotides: 5. The germline gives CDR1 DFQATT, CDR2 SNEGSKA (reference sequence). This CDR3 contains 13 residues. The CDR3 reads CSATSGGASIQYF. CDR3 in DNA: TGCAGTGCCACTAGCGGGGGGGCTAGCATTCAGTACTTC.

This clonotype turned up a few times. The chain carries TRBV28 and TRBJ1-1; 11 nucleotides line up with TRBD1. V lost 7 bases to trimming and J lost 8 bases; unmatched junction nucleotides: 6. The V gene's germline CDR1 is MDHEN and CDR2 SYDVKM. The CDR3 length is 13 residues. CDR3 coding DNA: TGTGCCAGCACCGCCGGACAGGGGGCGGAAGCTTTCTTT. Its protein product is CASTAGQGAEAFF.

This sequence joins TRBV7-2 and TRBJ1-5, with a weak D call TRBD1 (6 bases). Germline assignment: CDR1 SGHTA and CDR2 FQGNSA. V was pared by 5 bases and J by 1 base, with 30 bases between. The CDR3 has 21 amino acids. The CDR3 sequence: CASSQYRPGQRSGWSNQPQHF. CDR3 DNA: TGTGCCAGCAGCCAATACCGGCCGGGACAAAGGTCCGGCTGGAGCAATCAGCCCCAGCATTTT.

There are a few counts of this clonotype. This chain links TRBV5-1 with TRBJ2-7; D possibly uses TRBD1 or TRBD2 (6 bases each). The germline V gene has CDR1 SGHRS and CDR2 YFSETQ. This CDR3 comprises 17 residues. V dropped 4 bases and J dropped 2 bases, with 22 bases sitting between them. CDR3 sequence (DNA): TGCGCCAGCAGCCCGGGAGAAGTTCGACAGGTAGCCTACGAGCAGTACTTC. It is translated as CASSPGEVRQVAYEQYF. Looking up the rest from reference TRBV5-1 and TRBJ2-7 gives the full variable domain: KAGVTQTPRYLIKTRGQQVTLSCSPISGHRSVSWYQQTPGQGLQFLFEYFSETQRNKGNFPGRFSGRQFSNSRSEMNVSTLELGDSALYLCASSPGEVRQVAYEQYFGPGTRLTVT.

The CDR3 protein is CASSLGREETQFF. As DNA, the CDR3 is TGTGCCAGCAGCTTAGGCAGGGAAGAGACCCAGTTCTTC. The chain has TRBV7-9 and TRBJ2-1, with D possibly matching TRBD1 (5 bases). This CDR3 has 13 amino acids. Germline CDR1 SEHNR, CDR2 FQNEAQ (reference sequence). V gave up 1 base and J gave up 13 bases, with 14 bases separating them.

This clonotype was seen at least ten times. The rearrangement joins TRBV7-3 to TRBJ2-7; 7 nucleotides match TRBD1. Germline CDR1 and CDR2: SGHTA and FQGTGA. V gave up 3 bases and J gave up 0 bases; unmatched junction bases: 8. The CDR3 is made up of 16 amino acids. As DNA, the CDR3 is TGTGCCAGCAGCTTGACAGGGACAATGAGCTCCTACGAGCAGTACTTC. Amino acid sequence: CASSLTGTMSSYEQYF.

The V call is TRBV4-1, the J call TRBJ1-2; 10 bases map to TRBD1. Germline lookup yields CDR1 MGHRA and CDR2 YSYEKL. This CDR3 has 15 residues. After removal of 3 bases from V and 3 bases from J, the junction contained 4 bases not matched to a gene. CDR3 region: CASSHPGTGDYGYTF. The CDR3 nucleotides read TGCGCCAGCAGCCATCCCGGGACAGGGGACTATGGCTACACCTTC.

This clonotype was detected many times. The chain couples TRBV9 to TRBJ2-3; D might be TRBD2 (6 bases). This CDR3 comprises 14 residues. V was cut by 4 bases and J by 2 bases, with 11 bases left in between. The germline V gene has CDR1 SGDLS and CDR2 YYNGEE. Here the CDR3 reads CASSRDSNTDTQYF. The CDR3 nucleotides are TGTGCCAGCAGCAGGGACTCCAACACAGATACGCAGTATTTT.

This clonotype was found a few times. The genes are TRBV6-6 and TRBJ1-6; D is ambiguous. Germline V gene sequence: CDR1 MNHNY, CDR2 SVGAGI (reference sequence). This CDR3 comprises 15 residues. The V end lost 2 bases, the J end lost 7 bases, and 12 bases lay between the germline ends. This CDR3 is CASSYPGSGNSPLHF. The CDR3 bases are TGTGCCAGCAGTTACCCGGGGTCGGGCAATTCACCCCTCCACTTT.

This sequence joins TRBV18 and TRBJ2-7, with D tentatively TRBD1 (6 bases). The CDR3 spans 15 residues. V was pared by 0 bases and J by 5 bases, with 14 bases between. Germline V gives CDR1 KGHSH, CDR2 LQKENI. This CDR3 is CASSPPGQAWDEQYF. As DNA, the CDR3 is TGTGCCAGCTCACCACCGGGACAAGCTTGGGACGAGCAGTACTTC.

In its sample, this clonotype was seen a few times. This rearrangement joins TRBV4-3 to TRBJ1-1, with D maybe TRBD1 (5 bases). The length of the CDR3 is 16 residues. Germline assignment: CDR1 LGHNA and CDR2 YSLEER. V was clipped by 0 bases and J by 5 bases, with 16 bases between them. CDR3 DNA: TGCGCCAGCAGCCAAGATTGGGGGGGTATCGAGACTGAAGCTTTCTTT. Protein product: CASSQDWGGIETEAFF.

This clonotype was recorded at least ten times. The chain combines TRBV20-1 with TRBJ2-7; weak D call: TRBD2 (6 bases). The V gene's germline CDR1 is DFQATT and CDR2 SNEGSKA (reference sequence). Trimming removed 3 bases from V and 4 bases from J, with 16 bases in between. The length of the CDR3 is 14 residues. CDR3 nucleotides: TGCAGTGCTAGTACTGCAGGCCGGGAGTACGAGCAGTACTTC. Its protein is CSASTAGREYEQYF.

This clonotype was seen a few times. The chain has TRBV5-1 and TRBJ1-1; TRBD1 might be the D (6 bases). The CDR3 has 14 residues. Deletions cut 5 bases from V and 0 bases from J, with 11 bases between. Germline assignment: CDR1 SGHRS and CDR2 YFSETQ. In nucleotides, the CDR3 is TGCGCCAGCAGGGGGACACCCATGAACACTGAAGCTTTCTTT. This codes for CASRGTPMNTEAFF.

This clonotype appeared a few times. This rearrangement joins TRBV29-1 to TRBJ2-1, with 7 bases aligning to TRBD2. The CDR3 has 14 residues. V shed 4 bases, J shed 7 bases, and the junction held 10 bases outside the gene matches. CDR1 and CDR2 from the germline V gene are SQVTM and ANQGSEA. The CDR3 sequence: CSVAGRPGGNEQFF. CDR3 DNA: TGCAGCGTTGCGGGGAGGCCCGGGGGGAATGAGCAGTTCTTC.

This clonotype has a count of ten or more. The chain combines TRBV27 with TRBJ2-7; 8 positions match TRBD2. Germline CDR1 reads MNHEY; CDR2 reads SMNVEV (reference sequence). This CDR3 has 14 residues. V was pared by 5 bases and J by 4 bases, with 7 bases of the junction left unmatched. The CDR3 loop is CASSTSGGDYEQYF. The CDR3 nucleotides are TGTGCCAGCAGTACCAGCGGGGGAGATTACGAGCAGTACTTC.

J is TRBJ2-3 and V is TRBV5-1; weak D call: TRBD1 (5 bases). CDR1 and CDR2 (germline): SGHRS, YFSETQ. The CDR3 runs 14 residues. Trimming took off 0 bases at V and 5 bases at J, with 10 bases between the two ends. In DNA, the CDR3 is TGCGCCAGCAGCTTGGAAGGGGCTGAAGATACGCAGTATTTT. It is translated as CASSLEGAEDTQYF.